This T cell receptor beta chain derives from a study of a mutant IDH1 vaccine in newly diagnosed glioma. Study background: Standard pretreatment was either radiotherapy, temozolomide, or, for most, radiochemotherapy with temozolomide.

The germline gives CDR1 GTSNPN, CDR2 SVGIG (reference sequence). This CDR3 spans 17 amino acids. V lost 3 bases and J lost 0; bases outside the gene matches: 8. This clone was recorded a few times. What it recognizes is unknown. Time point: week 11, during vaccination. It was 300 ug of mutant IDH1 20-mer peptide that made up each vaccine dose, given with topical imiquimod. Method: immunoSEQ multiplex PCR; TCRdb's copy keeps in-frame clones and lacks some. The sample holds under 150,000 clones, about 82% seen once. The sequence came from a man aged 35-49 years with glioma. This rearrangement joins TRBV30 to TRBJ1-6, with 7 nucleotides matching TRBD1. The material sequenced was PBMCs, taken from a glioma patient whose treatment included an IDH1 peptide vaccine. CDR3 residues: CAWSQTGIPSYNSPLHF. Written as DNA, the CDR3 is TGTGCCTGGAGCCAGACAGGGATCCCCTCCTATAATTCACCCCTCCACTTT.